This T cell receptor beta chain was profiled in a study of T-cell memory formation after mild COVID-19. General observations from the study: Contracting clones from day 15 to 85 showed balanced CD4/CD8; later expanders favored CD4+. For second-wave clones that peaked at day 37, SARS-CoV-2 specificity went unverified.

From the 5' RACE reads, TCRdb called clonotypes with MiXCR, one entry per CDR3 protein. The profile covers about 180,000 distinct CDR3 sequences, with 15% to 20% appearing a single time and 3% to 4.5% taken by the ten largest. This clonotype occurred a few times. Its matching antigen is unknown. The CDR3 is 13 amino acids. V was pared by 6 bases and J by 0 bases, with 6 bases between. The sequenced material came from PBMCs or a T cell subset sorted from them (not recorded which). The TCR originated in a man younger than 30 who had mild COVID-19 (a few samples of this study predate the infection). Cell type and time point are not known. The chain links TRBV12-3 or TRBV12-4 to TRBJ2-1; D is uncertain. This CDR3 reads CASSSASYNEQFF. CDR3 bases: TGTGCCAGCAGCTCAGCCTCCTACAATGAGCAGTTCTTC.